The clone carrying this TCR beta chain was seen many times. What it binds is not known. The sample belongs to a study of T cells in Graves' hyperthyroidism and ophthalmopathy. Study findings and constraints: Blood also contained most expanded thyroid clonotypes above 0.001.

Amplification targeted TCR beta CDR3 regions from RNA transcripts. Carried out on the TCR CDR3, a first-round RT-PCR used the HTBI primer set. Via MiXCR, TCRdb re-called the multiplex PCR reads, giving one row per CDR3 protein. The profile covers just over 550,000 distinct CDR3 sequences, with under 60% appearing a single time and 8.2% taken by the ten largest. The CDR3 runs to 15 residues. Germline assignment: CDR1 SGHTA and CDR2 FQGNSA. The V end was cut by 5 bases, the J end by 7 bases, with 18 bases between. Over 18 months, lack of ophthalmopathy progression marked Graves' hyperthyroidism as stable. The patients, who ranged from 18 to 65 in age, presented with newly diagnosed hyperthyroidism lasting under 2 months. Lactation, pregnancy, other autoimmune disease or uncontrolled infection excluded patients.

The V gene is TRBV7-2, the J gene TRBJ1-5; possibly TRBD1 for D (6 bases). The clonotype originates from a woman between 18 and 30 years old with Graves' hyperthyroidism. Sequenced sample: peripheral blood or thyroid tissue (not recorded which). The CDR3 sequence: CASSRWTVIGQPQHF. The CDR3 DNA reads as TGTGCCAGCAGCCGATGGACAGTAATAGGCCAGCCCCAGCATTTT.